Reported below is one T cell receptor (beta chain). Its antigen is not yet known. No much larger clone exists at a distance of one base, and base qualities are not known. Each donor gave one peripheral blood draw, about 110 mL on average, collected into heparinised tubes. Naive, central memory, regulatory and stem cell-like memory CD4+ T cells were sorted on a BD FACSAria II using a panel including CD45RO, CCR7, CD25, CD127, CD95 and CD27. All sorted populations exceeded 95% purity. PBMCs were separated immediately by Lymphoprep density gradient centrifugation and were stained directly, without being cultured. So that batch effects would be minimized, each experiment stained and sorted samples in pairs, pairing one healthy donor with one patient. This specimen belongs to a study of beta chain features in type 1 diabetes (dated by TCRdb to the late 2010s). A note on the overall study: No differences in mean age, gender distribution, total cell number or subset yield were found between patients and healthy donors. Whereas all 30 or so donors provided naive and central memory subsets, regulatory and stem cell-like memory subsets were isolated from just 8 patients and roughly 8 healthy donors. Across all samples, 107,917,701 sorted cells were examined, and cell number per subset correlated strongly with RNA yield. The study compared the TCRB repertoires of sorted circulating CD4+ T cell subsets in recently diagnosed type 1 diabetes patients with those in matched healthy donors. Overall results and qualifications from the work: Naive, central memory and regulatory TCRB repertoires appeared to be more similar among patients than among healthy donors. In all four CD4+ subsets, TCRB CDR3 length was moderately but significantly shorter in type 1 diabetes patients. PCR may preferentially amplify shorter templates, but because patient and control samples were amplified and corrected together, any resulting skew would affect both groups equally. Because small numbers of individuals were included in the HLA sub-analyses, any influence of HLA type on TCRB rearrangement was left unresolved. Because cDNA was sequenced instead of genomic DNA, activated cells with high expression could be over-represented, although the groups did not differ in activation or CD3 levels. At VDJ recombination sites, patients with type 1 diabetes made fewer insertions and deleted more nucleotides, a pattern implying thymic rearrangement abnormalities.

V sheds 3 bases and J sheds 4 bases, leaving 14 bases between their ends. CDR1 and CDR2 were assigned from the germline V gene as SGHDT and YYEEEE. Taken from cysteine to phenylalanine, the CDR3 has 15 residues. Only the CDR3 region is kept as DNA, spanning 45 bases read in frame from base 1. The entire amount of isolated RNA was reverse transcribed using the High Capacity cDNA Reverse Transcription Kit, so the sequenced TCRB transcripts were expressed ones. Naive, central memory and regulatory T cell samples underwent deep immunoSEQ sequencing, averaging about 3.57 million total reads per sample. Sorted cells were lysed in RLT buffer and RNA was extracted with DNase-treated RNeasy Micro or Mini kits, depending on cell number. To prevent cross-contamination, every cell subset was processed on its own, while patient and healthy donor samples were processed together. TCRB sequences were amplified from cDNA with the immunoSEQ multiplex PCR, producing 87-bp fragments spanning the CDR3 region. Sequencing of the amplicons was performed on the Illumina HiSeq platform. Per the source publication's procedure: PCR bias was computationally corrected using synthetic template baselines, reads within Hamming distance 2 were collapsed, and singletons that could not be merged were discarded. Reads were aligned against IMGT so that V, D and J genes, CDR3 length and insertions or deletions at six rearrangement sites could be assigned. Within each subset, clonotype counts were normalized to the number of sorted cells before true diversity and Gini coefficients were calculated with the tcR R package. The overlap coefficient, calculated on TCRB nucleotide sequences, was used to measure repertoire sharing. In its TCRdb copy, this immuneACCESS table keeps in-frame sequences only and misses some clones. Where compared with another copy, unresolved V genes explain less than half of these, and the others have no known cause. Clone size and V and J calls were adopted from that table, with D and trimming inferred from the DNA. The sample profile shows roughly 140,000 clones; roughly 8% of them were found once. Clones ranked in the top ten supply approximately 0.65% of the sample.

The receptor comes from a man between 18 and 35 years old in good health. The rearrangement combines TRBV5-6 with TRBJ1-5; the D gene is perhaps TRBD1, from 5 matching bases. The material sequenced was central memory CD4+ T cells from blood. Here is the DNA: TGTGCCAGCAGCTCGAAGGCAGGGTGGAATCAGCCCCAGCATTTT. Its amino acids are CASSSKAGWNQPQHF.